Each of the 9 T cell receptor beta chains below was sequenced from the same sample in a study of blood T cell repertoires in COVID-19. Clones were sequenced by immunoSEQ multiplex PCR, and TCRdb holds only the in-frame ones, with some missing. This sample carries about 40,000 clones, around 83% of them seen once, and the ten largest clones take approximately 20%. The material sequenced was peripheral blood. The receptors here all came from a man between 45 and 60 years old in a cohort sampled during active COVID-19.

In its sample, this clone was seen a few times. The gene calls are TRBV21-1 and TRBJ1-1; the table gives TRBD1 as D, unverified against the DNA. TRBV21-1 is annotated as a pseudogene. The CDR3 runs to 17 residues. CDR3 bases: TGTGCCAGCAGCAAATCGACCCCACAGGGCTCGAACACTGAAGCTTTCTTT. This codes for CASSKSTPQGSNTEAFF.

This clone was seen only a few times. The chain is built from TRBV7-6 and TRBJ2-7; 13 bases map to TRBD2. With 5 bases clipped from V and 3 bases from J, the junction kept 10 bases outside the gene matches. The germline V gene has CDR1 SGHVS and CDR2 FNYEAQ. CDR3 size: 17 residues. The CDR3 sequence: CASSRTSGGERGYEQYF. For the CDR3, the DNA is TGTGCCAGCAGCCGAACTAGCGGGGGGGAGAGGGGCTACGAGCAGTACTTC.

This chain connects TRBV28 to TRBJ2-1; TRBD2 matches at 9 bases. From germline, CDR1 is MDHEN and CDR2 SYDVKM. V shed 4 bases and J 2 bases; nucleotides not matched to a gene: 6. CDR3 length: 16 residues. The CDR3 DNA follows: TGTGCCAGCAGTTCCTTAGCGGGAGCGGCCTACAATGAGCAGTTCTTC. Its protein is CASSSLAGAAYNEQFF.

The rearrangement links TRBV9 to TRBJ2-1, with D unresolved. Germline CDR1 SGDLS, CDR2 YYNGEE. V lost 0 bases and J 8 bases, leaving 12 bases between the germline ends. There are 14 residues in the CDR3. This CDR3 reads CASSVASMIDEQFF. The CDR3 DNA reads TGTGCCAGCAGCGTAGCTAGTATGATAGATGAGCAGTTCTTC.

This clone was counted between two and nine times. The rearrangement links TRBV11-1 to TRBJ2-2; 8 positions agree with TRBD1. The germline CDR1 and CDR2 sequences are SGHAT and FQDESV (reference sequence). With 2 bases clipped from V and 6 bases from J, the junction kept 5 bases outside the gene matches. The CDR3 is 15 residues long. The CDR3 reads CASSLSAGGAGELFF. The CDR3 coding sequence is TGTGCCAGCAGCTTATCGGCAGGGGGCGCCGGGGAGCTGTTTTTT. The full variable domain, in which reference TRBV11-1 and TRBJ2-2 provide the parts outside the CDR3, is EAEVAQSPRYKITEKSQAVAFWCDPISGHATLYWYRQILGQGPELLVQFQDESVVDDSQLPKDRFSAERLKGVDSTLKIQPAELGDSAMYLCASSLSAGGAGELFFGEGSRLTVL.

V usage is TRBV19 and J usage is TRBJ2-6; 7 bases fit TRBD1. The CDR3 is 18 amino acids. CDR1 is LNHDA and CDR2 is SQIVND in the germline V gene (reference sequence). V dropped 5 bases and J dropped 0; count of bases not matched to a gene: 10. CDR3: CASSASRDRGSGANVLTF. DNA for the CDR3: TGTGCCAGTAGTGCCTCCCGGGACAGAGGCTCTGGGGCCAACGTCCTGACTTTC.

V is TRBV12-3 or TRBV12-4 and J is TRBJ1-1; no definite D call. The CDR3 loop spans 13 amino acids. The ends were cut back, 0 bases at V and 10 bases at J, with 12 bases in the middle. The CDR3 sequence is CASSLAGGSGAFF. CDR3 nucleotide sequence: TGTGCCAGCAGTTTAGCGGGCGGGTCGGGAGCTTTCTTT.

In its sample, this clone was seen once. J is TRBJ2-3 and V is TRBV18, with 14 bases aligning to TRBD2. Trimming cost V 8 bases and J 6 bases; bases outside gene matches: 13. This CDR3 region has 17 residues. Per the germline V gene, CDR1 is KGHSH and CDR2 is LQKENI. The CDR3 DNA reads as TGTGCCAGCACCTCTCCCGGACTAGCGGGAGGTTGGGATACGCAGTATTTT. This sequence encodes CASTSPGLAGGWDTQYF.

J is TRBJ2-7 and V is TRBV5-1, with D perhaps matching TRBD2 (5 bases). The CDR3 extends over 15 amino acids. Germline V CDR1 and CDR2: SGHRS, YFSETQ. Trimming took off 0 bases at V and 3 bases at J, with 13 bases between the two ends. CDR3 DNA sequence: TGCGCCAGCAGCTTGGCTCGAGAACTAGGCTACGAGCAGTACGTC. Translated, it gives CASSLARELGYEQYV.